This T cell receptor (beta chain) was sequenced for a study of long-term antiretroviral therapy in people with HIV. Assay version v3.0 of immunoSEQ was used, and it was run at survey level. About 35,000-55,000 T-cell genomes per sample were the sequencing target. The repertoire was sequenced with immunoSEQ multiplex PCR; TCRdb's copy has only in-frame clones and lacks some. The sample has about 29,000 clones, roughly 80% seen once. A remark on this clone: Antigen specificity is unknown.

Germline V lookup: CDR1 MNHNS, CDR2 SASEGT. The V gene end was trimmed by 10 bases and the J gene end by 7 bases; junction bases not matched to a gene: 8. The CDR3 runs to 13 residues. Regarding the study as a whole: Clonotypes expanded prior to ART showed repertoire dominance at all sampled time points. Spans of CDR3 length were tighter for HIV repertoires than for controls.

This chain joins TRBV6-1 and TRBJ2-1; TRBD2 aligns across 9 bases. Material: unsorted PBMCs, obtained 2.9 years after starting antiretroviral therapy. The sequence was obtained from a man in his fifties with HIV. CDR3 DNA: TGTGCCATCTCTAGCGGGGCAAAAAATGAGCAGTTCTTC. As protein: CAISSGAKNEQFF.